The sequence of this T cell receptor (beta chain) was determined in a study of T cells after yellow fever vaccination. As for the study in general: Low-cell-number fractions underwent preparation using SMART-Seq v4 Ultra Low Input.

The ends lost 6 bases at V and 1 base at J; junction bases unmatched: 4. This CDR3 is built from 13 residues. CDR1 DFQATT and CDR2 SNEGSKA come from the germline V gene (reference sequence). One entry per CDR3 protein, called by TCRdb with MiXCR from the 5' RACE reads. The sample includes 150,000 to 200,000 distinct CDR3 sequences, 9.3% seen only once; the top ten take around 35%. This clonotype was observed a handful of times. The TCR was taken from a man aged 18 to 29 who received the YFV17D yellow fever vaccine. The V call is TRBV20-1, the J call TRBJ1-1; 8 nucleotides line up with TRBD1. Sequenced material: CD8+ T cells sorted from PBMCs, taken 45 days after the yellow fever booster vaccination. The CDR3 sequence: CSAPDRENTEAFF. Written as DNA, the CDR3 is TGCAGTGCCCCGGACAGGGAGAACACTGAAGCTTTCTTT.